The clone carrying this T cell receptor beta chain was seen ten or more times. No antigen is known for it. Germline-derived CDR1 and CDR2 are DFQATT and SNEGSKA (reference sequence). V shed 3 bases and J 1 base; nucleotides not matched to a gene: 8. The CDR3 is made up of 15 amino acids. The data originate from a study of human T cells and chemical hapten exposure. About the study: Patch tests applied 0.01% DPC to the upper back, read at 6 days.

The time point: patch test 2, 6 weeks after DPC sensitization. Treatment defined: therapeutic diphenylcyclopropenone sensitization with weekly scalp DPC. Broader study findings: Counts of expanded TCRs at PT1 were positively correlated with patch test score. Donors, who had alopecia, may show an immune response that differs from healthy people's.

TCRdb reprocessed the RACE reads with MiXCR, giving one entry per CDR3 protein. The top ten clones hold over 5.5% of a sample with 350,000 to 400,000 distinct CDR3 sequences, about 6% of them seen once. The V call is TRBV20-1, the J call TRBJ2-7; 8 bases are shared with TRBD2. Sequenced here: whole blood, sampled in connection with sensitization to the hapten diphenylcyclopropenone (DPC). The origin of this receptor is a woman younger than 35 with alopecia areata. Some clones in this sample may be carry-over from other donors' samples. CDR3 nucleotide sequence: TGCAGTGCTAGGTCGAGCGGGGGTCTATCCTACGAGCAGTACTTC. This sequence encodes CSARSSGGLSYEQYF.